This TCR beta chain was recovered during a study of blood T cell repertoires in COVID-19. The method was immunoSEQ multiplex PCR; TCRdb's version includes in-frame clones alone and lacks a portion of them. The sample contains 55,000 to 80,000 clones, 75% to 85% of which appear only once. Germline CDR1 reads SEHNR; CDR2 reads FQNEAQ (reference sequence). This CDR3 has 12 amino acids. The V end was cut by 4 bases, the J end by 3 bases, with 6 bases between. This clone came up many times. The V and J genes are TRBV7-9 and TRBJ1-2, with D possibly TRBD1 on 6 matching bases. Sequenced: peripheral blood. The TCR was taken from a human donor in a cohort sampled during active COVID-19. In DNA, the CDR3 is TGTGCCAGCAGCTCAGGGGACTATGGCTACACCTTC. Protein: CASSSGDYGYTF.